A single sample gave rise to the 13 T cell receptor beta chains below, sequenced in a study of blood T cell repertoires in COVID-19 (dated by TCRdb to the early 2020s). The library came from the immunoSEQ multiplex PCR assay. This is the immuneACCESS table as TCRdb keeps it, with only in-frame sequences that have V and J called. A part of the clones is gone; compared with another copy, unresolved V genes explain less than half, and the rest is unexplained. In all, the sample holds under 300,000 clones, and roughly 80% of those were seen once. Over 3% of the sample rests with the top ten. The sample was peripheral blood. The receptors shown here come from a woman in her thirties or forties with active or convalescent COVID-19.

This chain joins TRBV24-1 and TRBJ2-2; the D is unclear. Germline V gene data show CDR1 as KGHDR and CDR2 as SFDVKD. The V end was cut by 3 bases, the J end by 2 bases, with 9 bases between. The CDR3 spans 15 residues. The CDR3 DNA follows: TGTGCCACCAGTGATCTGGGCAGAAACACCGGGGAGCTGTTTTTT. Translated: CATSDLGRNTGELFF.

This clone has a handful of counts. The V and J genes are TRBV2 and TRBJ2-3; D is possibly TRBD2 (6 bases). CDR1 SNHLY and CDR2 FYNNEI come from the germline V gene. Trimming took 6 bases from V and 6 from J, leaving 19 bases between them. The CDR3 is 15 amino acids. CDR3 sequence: CASRTRDWVGDTQYF. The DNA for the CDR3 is TGTGCCAGCAGGACTCGGGACTGGGTGGGGGATACGCAGTATTTT.

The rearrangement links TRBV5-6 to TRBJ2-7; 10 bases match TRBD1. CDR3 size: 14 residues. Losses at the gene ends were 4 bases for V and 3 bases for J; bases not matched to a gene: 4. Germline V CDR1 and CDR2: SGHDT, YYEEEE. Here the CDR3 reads CASSRDRGFYEQYV. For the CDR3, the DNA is TGTGCCAGCAGCCGGGACAGGGGCTTCTACGAGCAGTACGTC.

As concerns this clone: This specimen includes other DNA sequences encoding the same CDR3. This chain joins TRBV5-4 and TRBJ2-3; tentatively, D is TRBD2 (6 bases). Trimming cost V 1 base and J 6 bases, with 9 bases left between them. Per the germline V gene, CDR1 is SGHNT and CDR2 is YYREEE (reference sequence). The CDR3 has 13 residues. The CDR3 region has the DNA TGTGCCAGCAGCTTGCAGGGAGGCGATACGCAGTATTTT. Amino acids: CASSLQGGDTQYF.

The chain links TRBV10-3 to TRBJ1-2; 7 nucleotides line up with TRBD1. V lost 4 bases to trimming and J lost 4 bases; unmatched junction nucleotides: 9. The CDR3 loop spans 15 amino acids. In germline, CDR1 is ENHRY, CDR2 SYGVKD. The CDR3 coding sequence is TGTGCCATCAGTGCCGACCGGGACAGCGCCTATGGCTACACCTTC. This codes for CAISADRDSAYGYTF.

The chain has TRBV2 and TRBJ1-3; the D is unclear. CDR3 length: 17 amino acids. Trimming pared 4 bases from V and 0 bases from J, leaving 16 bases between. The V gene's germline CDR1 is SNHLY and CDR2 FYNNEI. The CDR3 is CASSGERLSGSGNTIYF. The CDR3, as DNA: TGTGCCAGCAGTGGCGAAAGACTTTCCGGCTCTGGAAACACCATATATTTT.

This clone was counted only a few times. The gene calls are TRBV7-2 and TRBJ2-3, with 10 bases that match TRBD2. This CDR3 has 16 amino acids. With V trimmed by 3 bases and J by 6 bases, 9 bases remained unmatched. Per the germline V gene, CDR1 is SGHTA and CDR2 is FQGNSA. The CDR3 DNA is TGTGCCAGCAGCTTTGCAAGCGGGGGGGCAGTGGATACGCAGTATTTT. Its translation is CASSFASGGAVDTQYF.

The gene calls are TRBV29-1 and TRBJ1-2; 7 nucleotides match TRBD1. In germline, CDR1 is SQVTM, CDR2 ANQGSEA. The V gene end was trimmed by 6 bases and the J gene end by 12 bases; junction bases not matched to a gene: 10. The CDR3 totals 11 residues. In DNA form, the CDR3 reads TGCAGCGTAACGACAGGGCCCTTGAACACCTTC. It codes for CSVTTGPLNTF.

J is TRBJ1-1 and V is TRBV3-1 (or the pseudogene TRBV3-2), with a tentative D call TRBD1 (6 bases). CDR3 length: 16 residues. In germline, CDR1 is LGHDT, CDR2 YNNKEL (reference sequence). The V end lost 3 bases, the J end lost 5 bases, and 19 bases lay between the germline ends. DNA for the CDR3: TGTGCCAGCAGCCAGTACGCTCAGGGGCCGGGGACTGAAGCTTTCTTT. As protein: CASSQYAQGPGTEAFF.

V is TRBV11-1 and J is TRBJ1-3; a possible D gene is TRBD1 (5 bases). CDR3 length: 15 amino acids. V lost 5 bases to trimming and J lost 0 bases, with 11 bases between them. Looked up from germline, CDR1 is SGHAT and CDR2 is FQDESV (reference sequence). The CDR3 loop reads CASSRRDGSGNTIYF. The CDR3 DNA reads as TGTGCCAGCAGCCGGCGGGACGGCTCTGGAAACACCATATATTTT.

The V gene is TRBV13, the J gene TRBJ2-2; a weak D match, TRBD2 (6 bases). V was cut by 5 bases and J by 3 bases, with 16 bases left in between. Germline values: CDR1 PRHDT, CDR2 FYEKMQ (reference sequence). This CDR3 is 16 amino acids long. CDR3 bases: TGTGCCAGCAGCCCTGGGGGGACTTTGTACACCGGGGAGCTGTTTTTT. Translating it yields CASSPGGTLYTGELFF.

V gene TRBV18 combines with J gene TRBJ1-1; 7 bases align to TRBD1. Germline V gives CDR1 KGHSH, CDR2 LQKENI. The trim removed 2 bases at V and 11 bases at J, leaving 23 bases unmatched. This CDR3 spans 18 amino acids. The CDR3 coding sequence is TGTGCCAGCTCACCAGGGACAGACCGATTGCTATTCCGGGGGTGGGCTTTCTTT. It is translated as CASSPGTDRLLFRGWAFF.

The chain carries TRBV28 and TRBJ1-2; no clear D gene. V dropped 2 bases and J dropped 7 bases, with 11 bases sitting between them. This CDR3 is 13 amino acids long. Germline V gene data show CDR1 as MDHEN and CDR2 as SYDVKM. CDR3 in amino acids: CASSLVQPGGYTF. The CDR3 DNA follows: TGTGCCAGCAGTTTAGTACAGCCCGGTGGCTACACCTTC.